This TCR beta chain was retrieved from a study of T cell responses to AZD1222 COVID-19 vaccine. Study-wide results and limits: Spike-specific TCR breadth and depth went up after people got two AZD1222 doses. Donors were mostly white British, more females; clonal diversity possibly underestimated. Unmutated variant regions are reportedly targeted by nearly half of spike-specific TCRs. Recipients of AZD1222 seropositive at baseline numbered only 6 or 7.

Germline V gene sequence: CDR1 SQVTM, CDR2 ANQGSEA. V was trimmed by 1 base and J by 11 bases, leaving 17 bases between them. CDR3 length: 13 residues. In this sample, this clone turned up once. Its antigen is unknown. Data came from immunoSEQ multiplex PCR; TCRdb stores just in-frame clones and leaves some out. Among about 170,000 clones listed, 80% to 90% were seen once. The rearrangement joins TRBV29-1 to TRBJ1-1; D call uncertain. The origin of this receptor is an adult in good health. The sequencing here drew on peripheral blood, taken on day 0 of AZD1222 vaccination. The CDR3 sequence: CSVEGTEDFRAFF. The CDR3 DNA sequence: TGCAGCGTTGAAGGCACCGAGGACTTTAGGGCTTTCTTT.